The T cell receptor (beta chain) described here comes from a study of blood T cell repertoires in COVID-19. The method was immunoSEQ multiplex PCR; TCRdb's version includes in-frame clones alone and lacks a portion of them. The sample lists under 300,000 clones, approximately 91% seen once, with 1.5% to 2% in the top ten. The sample taken for sequencing was PBMCs or T cells enriched from blood (not recorded which). The TCR comes from a woman aged 40 to 50 who had recovered from COVID-19.

As DNA, the CDR3 is TGTGCCAGCAGTTTAGGTCCGGGGAGCTCCTACAATGAGCAGTTCTTC. This gives the protein CASSLGPGSSYNEQFF. This rearrangement joins TRBV6-5 to TRBJ2-1; a weak D match, TRBD2 (5 bases). The CDR3 runs 16 residues. V dropped 4 bases and J dropped 0 bases, with 13 bases sitting between them. Germline loops: CDR1 MNHEY, CDR2 SVGAGI.